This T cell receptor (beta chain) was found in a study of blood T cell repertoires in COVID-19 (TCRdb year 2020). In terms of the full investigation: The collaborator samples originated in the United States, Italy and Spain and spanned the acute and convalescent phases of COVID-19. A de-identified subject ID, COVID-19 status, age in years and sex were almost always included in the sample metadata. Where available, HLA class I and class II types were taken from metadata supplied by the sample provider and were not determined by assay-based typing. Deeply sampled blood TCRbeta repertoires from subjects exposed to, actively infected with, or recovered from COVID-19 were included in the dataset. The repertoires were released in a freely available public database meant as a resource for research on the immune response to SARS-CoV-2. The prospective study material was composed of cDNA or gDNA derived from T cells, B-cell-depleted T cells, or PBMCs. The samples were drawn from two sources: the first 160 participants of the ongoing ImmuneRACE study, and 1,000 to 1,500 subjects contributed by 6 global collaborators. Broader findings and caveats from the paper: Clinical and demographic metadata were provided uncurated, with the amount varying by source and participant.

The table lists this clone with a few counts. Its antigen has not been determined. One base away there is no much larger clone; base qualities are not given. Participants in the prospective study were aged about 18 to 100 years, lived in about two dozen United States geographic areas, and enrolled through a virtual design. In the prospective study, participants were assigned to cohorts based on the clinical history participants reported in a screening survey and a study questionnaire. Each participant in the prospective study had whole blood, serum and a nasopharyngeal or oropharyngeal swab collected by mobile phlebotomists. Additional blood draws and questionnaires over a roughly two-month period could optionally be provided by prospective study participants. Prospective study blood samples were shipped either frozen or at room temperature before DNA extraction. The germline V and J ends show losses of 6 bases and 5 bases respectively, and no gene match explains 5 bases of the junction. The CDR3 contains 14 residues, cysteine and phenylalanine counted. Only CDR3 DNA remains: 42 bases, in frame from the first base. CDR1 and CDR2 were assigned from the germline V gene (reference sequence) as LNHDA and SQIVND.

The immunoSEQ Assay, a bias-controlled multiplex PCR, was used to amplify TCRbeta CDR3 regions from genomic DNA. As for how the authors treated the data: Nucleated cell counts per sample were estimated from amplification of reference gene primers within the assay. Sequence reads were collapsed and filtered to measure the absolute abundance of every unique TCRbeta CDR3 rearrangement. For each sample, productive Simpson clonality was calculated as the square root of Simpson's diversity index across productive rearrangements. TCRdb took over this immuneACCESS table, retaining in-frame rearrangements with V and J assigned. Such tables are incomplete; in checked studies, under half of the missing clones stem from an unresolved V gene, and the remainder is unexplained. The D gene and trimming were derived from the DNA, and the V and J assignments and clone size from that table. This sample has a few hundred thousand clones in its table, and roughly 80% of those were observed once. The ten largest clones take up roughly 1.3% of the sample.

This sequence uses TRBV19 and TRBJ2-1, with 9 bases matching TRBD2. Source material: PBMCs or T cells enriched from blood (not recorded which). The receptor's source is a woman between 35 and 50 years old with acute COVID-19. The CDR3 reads CASRGLAYNNEQFF. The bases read TGTGCCAGTAGGGGACTAGCTTACAACAATGAGCAGTTCTTC.